Each of the 32 T cell receptor beta chains below was sequenced from the same sample in a study of blood T cell repertoires in COVID-19. The assay was immunoSEQ multiplex PCR, and TCRdb's table has in-frame clones only and misses some. Found here are around 88,000 clones, approximately 84% of them singletons; the top ten hold about 10%. The sample comprised peripheral blood. All receptors come from a woman older than 75 with acute or convalescent COVID-19.

The chain combines TRBV25-1 with TRBJ1-1, with TRBD1 matching over 7 bases. From germline, CDR1 is MGHDK and CDR2 SYGVNS. Losses at the gene ends were 1 base for V and 5 bases for J; bases not matched to a gene: 10. The length of the CDR3 is 16 residues. The CDR3 DNA follows: TGTGCCAGCAGTGAATTAGGGACAGACCGAGGGACTGAAGCTTTCTTT. It is translated as CASSELGTDRGTEAFF.

The gene calls are TRBV28 and TRBJ1-3; D unclear. The germline V gene has CDR1 MDHEN and CDR2 SYDVKM. This CDR3 region has 16 residues. V lost 0 bases to trimming and J lost 0 bases, with 9 bases between them. The DNA for the CDR3 is TGTGCCAGCAGTTTATGGTCCGGGTCCTCTGGAAACACCATATATTTT. This gives the protein CASSLWSGSSGNTIYF.

The chain is built from TRBV28 and TRBJ2-5; D gene ambiguous. The CDR3 covers 14 residues. Trimming pared 4 bases from V and 5 bases from J, leaving 14 bases between. Looked up from germline, CDR1 is MDHEN and CDR2 is SYDVKM. The CDR3 is CASSSVALRETQYF. CDR3 nucleotides: TGTGCCAGCAGTTCTGTCGCGCTTCGGGAGACCCAGTACTTC. Drawing the rest from reference TRBV28 and TRBJ2-5, the complete variable domain is DVKVTQSSRYLVKRTGEKVFLECVQDMDHENMFWYRQDPGLGLRLIYFSYDVKMKEKGDIPEGYSVSREKKERFSLILESASTNQTSMYLCASSSVALRETQYFGPGTRLLVL.

The rearrangement joins TRBV10-2 to TRBJ2-2; 8 nucleotides align to TRBD1. The CDR3 spans 15 residues. Germline loops: CDR1 WSHSY, CDR2 SAAADI. The V segment lost 5 bases and the J segment 6 bases; nucleotides outside the gene matches: 8. CDR3 amino acids: CASSMARGLAGELFF. In DNA, the CDR3 is TGCGCCAGCAGTATGGCCAGGGGGCTGGCCGGGGAGCTGTTTTTT.

The V gene is TRBV9, the J gene TRBJ2-1, with D perhaps TRBD2 (5 bases). The CDR3 has 15 residues. Deletions cut 2 bases from V and 2 bases from J, with 11 bases between. The V gene's germline CDR1 is SGDLS and CDR2 YYNGEE. As DNA, the CDR3 is TGTGCCAGCAGCGTCTCTCGGGGTCCCTACAATGAGCAGTTCTTC. This codes for CASSVSRGPYNEQFF. Together with reference TRBV9 and TRBJ2-1, the CDR3 gives the full variable domain: DSGVTQTPKHLITATGQRVTLRCSPRSGDLSVYWYQQSLDQGLQFLIQYYNGEERAKGNILERFSAQQFPDLHSELNLSSLELGDSALYFCASSVSRGPYNEQFFGPGTRLTVL.

This chain links TRBV19 with TRBJ2-7; the D gene is possibly TRBD2 (6 bases). The CDR3 has 14 residues. CDR1 is LNHDA and CDR2 is SQIVND in the germline V gene (reference sequence). Between the trimmed V and J ends, which lost 8 bases and 0 bases, there was a span of 14 bases. The CDR3 loop reads CASSLGGVSYEQYF. In DNA form, the CDR3 reads TGTGCCAGTTCCCTCGGCGGGGTCTCCTACGAGCAGTACTTC.

The CDR3 DNA follows: TGTGCCAGCAGTTACTCGAGGGGGGGCGGTTACTATGGCTACACCTTC. Translation: CASSYSRGGGYYGYTF. The chain recombines TRBV6-5 with TRBJ1-2; D might be TRBD1 (6 bases). V was pared by 0 bases and J by 3 bases, with 14 bases between. The CDR3 has 16 amino acids. Per germline, CDR1 MNHEY and CDR2 SVGAGI.

The CDR3 loop reads CASSTPGQGTYEQYV. CDR3 sequence (DNA): TGTGCCAGCAGCACGCCGGGACAGGGAACCTACGAGCAGTACGTC. V is TRBV7-8 and J is TRBJ2-7; 9 bases map to TRBD1. This CDR3 comprises 15 residues. V lost 5 bases and J lost 2; bases outside the gene matches: 7. Germline values: CDR1 SGHVS, CDR2 FQNEAQ.

V and J are TRBV6-2 or TRBV6-3 and TRBJ1-5; 7 nucleotides align to TRBD1. This CDR3 spans 17 amino acids. Germline CDR1 reads MNHEY; CDR2 reads SVGEGT. V shed 2 bases, J shed 1 base, and the junction held 8 bases outside the gene matches. CDR3: CASSYPSGTASNQPQHF. The CDR3 region has the DNA TGTGCCAGCAGTTACCCTTCCGGGACAGCCAGCAATCAGCCCCAGCATTTT.

The rearrangement links TRBV7-2 to TRBJ2-7, with D possibly matching TRBD2 (6 bases). CDR1 is SGHTA and CDR2 is FQGNSA in the germline V gene. V gave up 5 bases and J gave up 1 base, with 12 bases separating them. The CDR3 contains 14 residues. In DNA, the CDR3 is TGTGCCAGCAGCCCGACCCTAGCGTCCTACGAGCAGTACTTC. Translating gives CASSPTLASYEQYF. The full variable domain, its missing parts supplied by reference TRBV7-2 and TRBJ2-7, is GAGVSQSPSNKVTEKGKDVELRCDPISGHTALYWYRQSLGQGLEFLIYFQGNSAPDKSGLPSDRFSAERTGGSVSTLTIQRTQQEDSAVYLCASSPTLASYEQYFGPGTRLTVT.

V is TRBV10-1 and J is TRBJ2-1; no definite D call. CDR1 is WNHNN and CDR2 is SYGVQD in the germline V gene (reference sequence). V was trimmed by 4 bases and J by 0 bases, leaving 16 bases between them. There are 17 residues in the CDR3. The CDR3 nucleotides are TGCGCCAGCAGTGGAACGGTACGCTCAAGCTCCTACAATGAGCAGTTCTTC. Translated: CASSGTVRSSSYNEQFF.

This chain connects TRBV2 to TRBJ1-1; D is possibly TRBD1 (6 bases). Germline V gene sequence: CDR1 SNHLY, CDR2 FYNNEI. V shed 8 bases and J shed 10 bases, with 17 bases lying between them. The CDR3 is made up of 12 amino acids. CDR3 region: CASASDQGRAFF. In DNA, the CDR3 is TGTGCCAGCGCTTCGGACCAGGGGAGAGCTTTCTTT. Variable domain in full (rest from reference TRBV2 and TRBJ1-1): EPEVTQTPSHQVTQMGQEVILRCVPISNHLYFYWYRQILGQKVEFLVSFYNNEISEKSEIFDDQFSVERPDGSNFTLKIRSTKLEDSAMYFCASASDQGRAFFGQGTRLTVV.

This rearrangement joins TRBV5-1 to TRBJ1-2; 8 bases fit TRBD1. Germline CDR1 is SGHRS and CDR2 is YFSETQ. Trimming cost V 4 bases and J 0 bases; bases outside gene matches: 5. CDR3 length: 15 residues. The DNA for the CDR3 is TGCGCCAGCAGCGCAGGACAGGGAGCTAACTATGGCTACACCTTC. It encodes CASSAGQGANYGYTF.

The rearrangement uses TRBV28 and TRBJ1-2; D is ambiguous. Germline CDR1 reads MDHEN; CDR2 reads SYDVKM. The CDR3 length is 12 residues. Trimming took 1 base from V and 4 from J, leaving 4 bases between them. CDR3 residues: CASSLLSYGYTF. CDR3 bases: TGTGCCAGCAGTTTATTATCCTATGGCTACACCTTC.

For the CDR3, the DNA is TGTGCCAGCAGCGGGTTACTGAATGAAAAACTGTTTTTT. Translation gives CASSGLLNEKLFF. J is TRBJ1-4 and V is TRBV6-5, with D unclear. The CDR3 spans 13 residues. Germline CDR1 MNHEY, CDR2 SVGAGI. The V gene lost 6 bases and the J gene lost 5 bases, with 10 bases spanning the gap.

In its sample, this clone was seen a few times. V is TRBV5-4 and J is TRBJ1-6, with 7 bases aligning to TRBD1. CDR1 and CDR2 from the germline V gene are SGHNT and YYREEE (reference sequence). The CDR3 spans 15 residues. The V gene end was trimmed by 5 bases and the J gene end by 7 bases; junction bases not matched to a gene: 9. Here the CDR3 DNA reads TGTGCCAGCAGTGTACAGGGGACAAGGAATTCACCCCTCCACTTT. Its translation is CASSVQGTRNSPLHF.

The J gene is TRBJ1-6, the V gene TRBV6-5, with TRBD1 matching over 8 bases. The CDR3 sequence is 14 residues long. The ends lost 4 bases at V and 9 bases at J; junction bases unmatched: 5. CDR1 is MNHEY, CDR2 SVGAGI, per germline. The CDR3 DNA follows: TGTGCCAGCAGTTCCCCAGGGGGCTTTTCACCCCTCCACTTT. It encodes CASSSPGGFSPLHF.

The chain employs TRBV7-9 and TRBJ2-4, with 12 bases matching TRBD1. J was trimmed by 8 bases and V by 5 bases; bases with no gene match: 7. Germline CDR1 and CDR2: SEHNR and FQNEAQ (reference sequence). This CDR3 region has 15 residues. The CDR3 DNA sequence: TGTGCCAGCAGCGCGGGACAGGGGGCTTTCGACATTCAGTACTTC. It translates to CASSAGQGAFDIQYF.

The chain recombines TRBV9 with TRBJ2-3; 11 bases fit TRBD2. This CDR3 has 16 residues. Germline lookup yields CDR1 SGDLS and CDR2 YYNGEE. J gave up 2 bases and V 2 bases, and 4 bases lay outside the gene matches. The CDR3 nucleotides read TGTGCCAGCAGCGTCGCACTAGCGGGGGCCACAGATACGCAGTATTTT. As protein: CASSVALAGATDTQYF.

The chain is built from TRBV7-2 and TRBJ1-5; D unresolved. Deletions cut 6 bases from V and 1 base from J, with 10 bases between. The CDR3 contains 14 residues. The germline V gene encodes CDR1 SGHTA and CDR2 FQGNSA. CDR3 region: CASRRVGSNQPQHF. Here the CDR3 DNA reads TGTGCCAGCAGGCGCGTCGGGAGCAATCAGCCCCAGCATTTT.

The chain recombines TRBV19 with TRBJ1-5; TRBD1 matches 9 bases. V gave up 7 bases and J gave up 1 base; unmatched junction bases: 2. The CDR3 extends over 14 amino acids. Germline CDR1 is LNHDA and CDR2 is SQIVND (reference sequence). The CDR3: CASIDRGSNQPQHF. The CDR3 DNA follows: TGTGCCAGTATCGACAGGGGGAGCAATCAGCCCCAGCATTTT.

J is TRBJ1-1 and V is TRBV20-1, with 8 bases aligning to TRBD1. This CDR3 region has 14 residues. V lost 3 bases, J lost 1 base, and 4 bases stayed unmatched. The germline V gene has CDR1 DFQATT and CDR2 SNEGSKA (reference sequence). The CDR3 sequence: CSASRQGSNTEAFF. DNA for the CDR3: TGCAGTGCTAGTAGACAGGGGTCGAACACTGAAGCTTTCTTT.

This chain connects TRBV5-1 to TRBJ2-3; tentatively, D is TRBD2 (6 bases). The CDR3 length is 15 residues. Trimming pared 1 base from V and 2 bases from J, leaving 11 bases between. Germline-derived CDR1 and CDR2 are SGHRS and YFSETQ. The CDR3 is CASSLTSLLTDTQYF. CDR3 DNA: TGCGCCAGCAGCTTGACTAGCCTCCTCACAGATACGCAGTATTTT.

This clone has a handful of counts. V is TRBV4-2 and J is TRBJ1-6; 7 nucleotides line up with TRBD1. The germline CDR1 and CDR2 sequences are LGHNA and YNFKEQ. The CDR3 has 15 residues. V dropped 0 bases and J dropped 6; count of bases not matched to a gene: 2. CDR3 sequence reads: CASSQETGSNSPLHF. The CDR3 nucleotides are TGTGCCAGCAGCCAAGAGACAGGGAGTAATTCACCCCTCCACTTT.

This sequence joins TRBV7-9 and TRBJ2-7; 9 bases align to TRBD1. The CDR3 is made up of 14 amino acids. Germline-derived CDR1 and CDR2 are SEHNR and FQNEAQ (reference sequence). V trimming: 5 bases; J trimming: 3 bases; junction bases outside the gene matches: 5. The CDR3 loop is CASSKRTGDYEQYV. The CDR3 DNA is TGTGCCAGCAGCAAACGGACAGGGGACTACGAGCAGTACGTC.

This sequence joins TRBV18 and TRBJ2-3; perhaps TRBD2 as D (6 bases). The CDR3 sequence is 15 residues long. Trimming removed 5 bases from V and 1 base from J, with 13 bases in between. Germline CDR1 KGHSH, CDR2 LQKENI. The CDR3 sequence is CASSSGDARTDTQYF. The CDR3 DNA reads as TGTGCCAGCTCATCGGGGGACGCGCGCACAGATACGCAGTATTTT.

Only one count was recorded for this clone. The gene calls are TRBV6-2 or TRBV6-3 and TRBJ2-7; TRBD1 is a possible D gene (6 bases). Germline lookup yields CDR1 MNHEY and CDR2 SVGEGT. Trimming took off 0 bases at V and 2 bases at J, with 11 bases between the two ends. The CDR3 sequence is 15 residues long. CDR3 in amino acids: CASSYSDSATYEQYV. The CDR3 DNA reads TGTGCCAGCAGTTACTCGGACAGTGCTACCTACGAGCAGTACGTC.

The chain joins TRBV6-1 to TRBJ2-2, with 8 positions matching TRBD1. The junction had 8 bases not matched to a gene; V was cut back by 1 base and J by 7 bases. Germline loops: CDR1 MNHNS, CDR2 SASEGT. The CDR3 length is 16 residues. CDR3 in amino acids: CASSEEGRGLSGELFF. CDR3 in DNA: TGTGCCAGCAGTGAAGAGGGCAGGGGGCTTAGCGGGGAGCTGTTTTTT.

The CDR3 DNA reads as TGTGCCAGCAGCTCCCGGACAGGGAACTATGGCTACACCTTC. This sequence encodes CASSSRTGNYGYTF. The chain recombines TRBV7-2 with TRBJ1-2; 8 nucleotides line up with TRBD1. The CDR3 is made up of 14 amino acids. The V and J ends lost 4 bases and 2 bases, in that order; junction bases with no gene match: 3. Germline V gene data show CDR1 as SGHTA and CDR2 as FQGNSA.

The CDR3, as DNA: TGTGCCTGGAGTCTCCTGGGGGGTAGCAATCAGCCCCAGCATTTT. Translated, it gives CAWSLLGGSNQPQHF. J is TRBJ1-5 and V is TRBV30; D might be TRBD1 (5 bases). V lost 2 bases, J lost 0 bases, and 11 bases lay in between. CDR3 length equals 15 residues. The germline gives CDR1 GTSNPN, CDR2 SVGIG (reference sequence).

The V call is TRBV27, the J call TRBJ1-6; TRBD1 agrees at 9 bases. V dropped 5 bases and J dropped 10; count of bases not matched to a gene: 3. This CDR3 region has 13 residues. Looked up from germline, CDR1 is MNHEY and CDR2 is SMNVEV (reference sequence). The CDR3 sequence is CASSGDRVSPLHF. CDR3 DNA: TGTGCCAGCAGTGGGGACAGGGTCTCACCCCTCCACTTT.

This chain connects TRBV27 to TRBJ1-2, with D maybe TRBD1 (6 bases). The CDR3 is made up of 15 amino acids. Per the germline V gene, CDR1 is MNHEY and CDR2 is SMNVEV (reference sequence). V shed 6 bases and J shed 4 bases, with 18 bases lying between them. CDR3 protein: CASRLGGGVGYGYTF. CDR3 coding DNA: TGTGCCAGCAGATTGGGGGGGGGCGTAGGCTATGGCTACACCTTC.